This T cell receptor beta chain was captured in a study of blood T cells in healthy people across ages. Study as a whole: Researchers report that template switching captured about one barcoded beta molecule per two T cells.

A second PCR, run for roughly 7 to 11 cycles, used a sample-barcoded 5' primer plus a J-beta primer mix. A 12-random-nucleotide template-switch adaptor tagged each cDNA molecule. TCRdb fed the 5' RACE reads into MiXCR, producing one record per CDR3 protein. The table includes roughly 700,000 distinct CDR3 sequences, roughly 50% detected once. Trimming removed 3 bases from V and 1 base from J; junction bases left unmatched: 9. The CDR3 spans 16 residues. Germline CDR1 is SGHNT and CDR2 is YYREEE (reference sequence). Only a few counts were recorded for this clonotype. Russia was home to the donors, healthy Caucasian individuals aged roughly 6 to 90.

The source of this sequence is a woman aged 60-70 years in good health. The gene calls are TRBV5-4 and TRBJ2-5, with TRBD1 matching over 7 bases. Sequencing was performed on blood. The CDR3 sequence is CASSSPEGGRQETQYF. The DNA for the CDR3 is TGTGCCAGCAGCTCCCCGGAAGGGGGCCGCCAAGAGACCCAGTACTTC.